These 21 T cell receptor beta chains originate from one sample sequenced in a study of T cells in localized non-small cell lung cancer. Data came from immunoSEQ multiplex PCR; TCRdb stores just in-frame clones and leaves some out. This table has around 31,000 clones, 90% to 95% appearing once. Source: peripheral blood, taken before any cancer treatment. The receptors were sampled from a woman aged 35 to 70 with stage I lung adenocarcinoma.

The chain has TRBV5-6 and TRBJ1-2, with D tentatively TRBD1 (6 bases). Trimming removed 6 bases from V and 8 bases from J, with 17 bases in between. Germline V gives CDR1 SGHDT, CDR2 YYEEEE. The length of the CDR3 is 13 residues. CDR3 sequence (DNA): TGTGCCAGCATCATTAGTGGGGGCGGAGGCTACACCTTC. It translates to CASIISGGGGYTF.

The J gene is TRBJ1-5, the V gene TRBV10-3; a possible D gene is TRBD1 (5 bases). Per the germline V gene, CDR1 is ENHRY and CDR2 is SYGVKD. The ends were cut back, 0 bases at V and 7 bases at J, with 13 bases in the middle. The CDR3 has 15 residues. The CDR3 spells CAISESGRVNQPQHF. Here the CDR3 DNA reads TGTGCCATCAGTGAGTCGGGCAGGGTTAACCAGCCCCAGCATTTT.

The CDR3 nucleotides read TGTGCCAGCAGTTTATTAAAGGGGGCTGTAGCTGGAAACACCATATATTTT. Translation gives CASSLLKGAVAGNTIYF. The genes are TRBV28 and TRBJ1-3; 7 nucleotides agree with TRBD1. Germline V lookup: CDR1 MDHEN, CDR2 SYDVKM. Trimming removed 1 base from V and 2 bases from J; junction bases left unmatched: 8. The CDR3 loop spans 17 amino acids.

J is TRBJ2-2 and V is TRBV5-4, with 10 bases fitting TRBD1. Germline V lookup: CDR1 SGHNT, CDR2 YYREEE (reference sequence). This CDR3 contains 17 residues. Trimming took 3 bases from V and 1 from J; bases not matched to a gene: 6. As DNA, the CDR3 is TGTGCCAGCAGCTCGAGGGACAGGGGAAAGAACACCGGGGAGCTGTTTTTT. The encoded protein is CASSSRDRGKNTGELFF.

The rearrangement links TRBV6-1 to TRBJ1-4, with 7 bases lining up with TRBD1. The CDR3 has 13 amino acids. The germline CDR1 and CDR2 sequences are MNHNS and SASEGT. Unmatched junction bases numbered 1, after V lost 5 bases and J lost 4 bases. The chain's CDR3 is CASSTGVNEKLFF. For the CDR3, the DNA is TGTGCCAGCAGTACAGGGGTTAATGAAAAACTGTTTTTT.

The chain recombines TRBV28 with TRBJ2-1; 7 bases are a match to TRBD1. Germline CDR1 reads MDHEN; CDR2 reads SYDVKM. Trimming removed 5 bases from V and 2 bases from J; junction bases left unmatched: 6. The CDR3 extends over 15 amino acids. The CDR3 is CASSQTGFPYNEQFF. Here the CDR3 DNA reads TGTGCCAGCAGTCAGACAGGGTTTCCCTACAATGAGCAGTTCTTC.

J is TRBJ2-7 and V is TRBV19; D tentatively fits TRBD1 or TRBD2 (5 bases each). This CDR3 spans 14 amino acids. Germline CDR1 is LNHDA and CDR2 is SQIVND (reference sequence). V lost 5 bases and J lost 3, with 14 bases in between. In DNA form, the CDR3 reads TGTGCCAGTAGTTCTCAGGGTGGAGGCTACGAGCAGTACTTC. This gives the protein CASSSQGGGYEQYF. The complete variable domain, with remaining parts taken from reference TRBV19 and TRBJ2-7, reads DGGITQSPKYLFRKEGQNVTLSCEQNLNHDAMYWYRQDPGQGLRLIYYSQIVNDFQKGDIAEGYSVSREKKESFPLTVTSAQKNPTAFYLCASSSQGGGYEQYFGPGTRLTVT.

V gene TRBV11-2 combines with J gene TRBJ1-2; D not certain. The CDR3 length is 15 residues. The germline V gene has CDR1 SGHAT and CDR2 FQNNGV. Trimming cost V 5 bases and J 0 bases, with 13 bases left between them. CDR3 sequence reads: CASSQSGATNYGYTF. The DNA for the CDR3 is TGTGCCAGCAGCCAATCGGGAGCCACTAACTATGGCTACACCTTC.

Here the CDR3 DNA reads TGCGCCAGCAGCTTTCAGGGATTCCTCACAGATACGCAGTATTTT. It translates to CASSFQGFLTDTQYF. V and J are TRBV5-1 and TRBJ2-3; TRBD1 is a possible D gene (5 bases). Trimming shortened V by 2 bases and J by 2 bases, and 12 bases separated the two germline ends. CDR3 length: 15 residues. CDR1 SGHRS and CDR2 YFSETQ come from the germline V gene.

The chain is built from TRBV19 and TRBJ2-1, with 7 bases matching TRBD1. This CDR3 has 14 amino acids. Germline trimming cut 7 bases from V and 0 bases from J; bases unmatched to any gene: 3. Germline V gene data show CDR1 as LNHDA and CDR2 as SQIVND (reference sequence). The CDR3 protein is CASTGGSSYNEQFF. DNA for the CDR3: TGTGCCAGTACAGGGGGTAGCTCCTACAATGAGCAGTTCTTC.

The chain recombines TRBV19 with TRBJ2-7; 7 positions match TRBD1. Per the germline V gene, CDR1 is LNHDA and CDR2 is SQIVND (reference sequence). There are 14 residues in the CDR3. The trim removed 4 bases at V and 2 bases at J, leaving 5 bases unmatched. As DNA, the CDR3 is TGTGCCAGTAGTAGGGACAGACGACCCTACGAGCAGTACTTC. This translates into CASSRDRRPYEQYF.

V is TRBV4-3 and J is TRBJ2-1, with 8 nucleotides matching TRBD1. V trimming: 2 bases; J trimming: 0 bases; junction bases outside the gene matches: 18. The V gene's germline CDR1 is LGHNA and CDR2 YSLEER. This CDR3 is built from 21 residues. CDR3 in amino acids: CASSQSIPGGRAVSSYNEQFF. The CDR3 nucleotides are TGCGCCAGCAGCCAATCTATCCCAGGGGGCCGGGCGGTGAGCTCCTACAATGAGCAGTTCTTC.

The CDR3 region is CASGFSRAGNTIYF. The DNA for the CDR3 is TGTGCCAGCGGCTTTAGCAGGGCTGGAAACACCATATATTTT. This chain connects TRBV28 to TRBJ1-3; weak D call: TRBD1 (5 bases). V was clipped by 8 bases and J by 2 bases, with 13 bases between them. The CDR3 runs to 14 residues. Germline CDR1 is MDHEN and CDR2 is SYDVKM.

V usage is TRBV7-2 and J usage is TRBJ2-3, with TRBD2 identical over 8 bases. CDR1 and CDR2 (germline): SGHTA, FQGNSA. CDR3 length equals 18 residues. Trimming removed 6 bases from V and 4 bases from J; junction bases left unmatched: 18. The CDR3 protein is CASSISSSGGRSPDTQYF. DNA of the CDR3: TGTGCCAGCAGTATATCATCTTCGGGGGGGCGGTCCCCAGATACGCAGTATTTT.

This clone was counted a few times. The chain recombines TRBV5-1 with TRBJ1-6; 9 nucleotides agree with TRBD1. Germline CDR1 SGHRS, CDR2 YFSETQ. The CDR3 extends over 14 amino acids. V gave up 5 bases and J gave up 7 bases; unmatched junction bases: 4. The DNA of the CDR3 is TGCGCCAGCAGGTCTGGACAGGGGAATTCACCCCTCCACTTT. Its protein is CASRSGQGNSPLHF.

The J gene is TRBJ1-2, the V gene TRBV2; TRBD1 matches 8 bases. The CDR3 sequence is 15 residues long. V gave up 3 bases and J gave up 6 bases; unmatched junction bases: 9. CDR1 is SNHLY, CDR2 FYNNEI, per germline. CDR3: CASSEGLTGVNGYTF. In DNA form, the CDR3 reads TGTGCCAGCAGTGAGGGGCTGACAGGGGTAAATGGCTACACCTTC.

The chain has TRBV4-3 and TRBJ1-1; 8 bases line up with TRBD1. From germline, CDR1 is LGHNA and CDR2 YSLEER. This CDR3 is built from 15 residues. The J segment lost 4 bases and the V segment lost 1 base, leaving 5 bases of the junction unmatched. The CDR3, as DNA: TGCGCCAGCAGCCAAGTTCACAGGGGGGGCACTGAAGCTTTCTTT. Amino acids: CASSQVHRGGTEAFF.

The chain carries TRBV5-1 and TRBJ1-3; D is ambiguous. Germline V gives CDR1 SGHRS, CDR2 YFSETQ. CDR3 length equals 14 residues. Trimming cost V 0 bases and J 0 bases, with 4 bases left between them. CDR3: CASSLDSSGNTIYF. The DNA of the CDR3 is TGCGCCAGCAGCTTGGACAGCTCTGGAAACACCATATATTTT.

The chain joins TRBV7-9 to TRBJ2-5, with D unresolved. The CDR3 covers 14 residues. Trimming removed 5 bases from V and 1 base from J, with 11 bases in between. Germline CDR1 reads SEHNR; CDR2 reads FQNEAQ (reference sequence). This CDR3 is CASSPTRSQETQYF. The DNA for the CDR3 is TGTGCCAGCAGCCCAACGCGGTCCCAAGAGACCCAGTACTTC.

This chain uses TRBV5-5 with TRBJ2-2; tentatively, D is TRBD1 (5 bases). V was clipped by 3 bases and J by 6 bases, with 15 bases between them. This CDR3 is 15 amino acids long. Germline-derived CDR1 and CDR2 are SGHKS and YYEKEE (reference sequence). Here the CDR3 reads CASSSPPGLAGELFF. The CDR3 coding sequence is TGTGCCAGCAGCTCCCCCCCAGGGTTAGCCGGGGAGCTGTTTTTT.

This clone has only a few counts. The rearrangement joins TRBV10-2 to TRBJ1-1; no clear D gene. V gave up 6 bases and J gave up 0 bases, with 5 bases separating them. The CDR3 is 12 residues long. CDR1 WSHSY and CDR2 SAAADI come from the germline V gene. For the CDR3, the DNA is TGCGCCAGCAGGTCATTGAACACTGAAGCTTTCTTT. Translating it yields CASRSLNTEAFF.